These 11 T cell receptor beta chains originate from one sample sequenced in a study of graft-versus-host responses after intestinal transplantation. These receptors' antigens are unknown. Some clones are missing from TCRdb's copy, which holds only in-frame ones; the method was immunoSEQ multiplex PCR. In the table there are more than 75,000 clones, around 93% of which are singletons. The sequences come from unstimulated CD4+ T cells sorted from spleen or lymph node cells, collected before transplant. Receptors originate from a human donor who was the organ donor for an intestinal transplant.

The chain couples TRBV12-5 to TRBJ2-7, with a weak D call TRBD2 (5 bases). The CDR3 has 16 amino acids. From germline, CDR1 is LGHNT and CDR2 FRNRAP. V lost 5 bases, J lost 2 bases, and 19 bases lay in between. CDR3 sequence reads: CASGMSTSTVTYEQYF. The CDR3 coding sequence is TGTGCTAGTGGTATGTCCACTAGTACAGTCACCTACGAGCAGTACTTC.

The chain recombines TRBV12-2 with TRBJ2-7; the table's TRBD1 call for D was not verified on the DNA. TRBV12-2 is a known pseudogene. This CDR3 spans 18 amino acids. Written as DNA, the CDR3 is TGTGCAAGTCGCCTCACGAGACGCTGTCAATTCGGGACAGGGGAGCAGTACTTC. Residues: CASRLTRRCQFGTGEQYF.

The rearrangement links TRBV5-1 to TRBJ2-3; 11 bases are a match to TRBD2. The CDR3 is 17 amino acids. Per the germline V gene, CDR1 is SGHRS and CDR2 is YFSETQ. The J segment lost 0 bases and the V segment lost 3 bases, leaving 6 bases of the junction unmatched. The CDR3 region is CASSWGLAATSTDTQYF. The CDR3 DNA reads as TGCGCCAGCAGCTGGGGACTAGCGGCGACTAGCACAGATACGCAGTATTTT. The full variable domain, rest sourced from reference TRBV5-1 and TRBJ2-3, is KAGVTQTPRYLIKTRGQQVTLSCSPISGHRSVSWYQQTPGQGLQFLFEYFSETQRNKGNFPGRFSGRQFSNSRSEMNVSTLELGDSALYLCASSWGLAATSTDTQYFGPGTRLTVL.

The CDR3 protein is CASSLDGSQSYGYTF. Here the CDR3 DNA reads TGTGCCAGCAGCTTGGATGGTTCACAGAGCTATGGCTACACCTTC. The chain recombines TRBV28 with TRBJ1-2, with D unclear. V lost 6 bases, J lost 4 bases, and 18 bases lay in between. The CDR3 contains 15 residues. Germline values: CDR1 MDHEN, CDR2 SYDVKM.

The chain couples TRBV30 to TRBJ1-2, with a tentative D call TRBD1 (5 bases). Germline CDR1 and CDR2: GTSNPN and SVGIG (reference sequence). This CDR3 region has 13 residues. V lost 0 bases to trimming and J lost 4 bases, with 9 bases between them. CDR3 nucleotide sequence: TGTGCCTGGAGTGTACGGGGGAGCTATGGCTACACCTTC. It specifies CAWSVRGSYGYTF.

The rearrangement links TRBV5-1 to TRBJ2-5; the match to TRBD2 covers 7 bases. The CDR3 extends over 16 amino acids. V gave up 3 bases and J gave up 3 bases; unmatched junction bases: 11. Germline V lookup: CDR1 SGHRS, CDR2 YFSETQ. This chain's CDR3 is CASSSQGSGAKETQYF. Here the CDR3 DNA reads TGCGCCAGCAGCTCTCAGGGAAGCGGGGCTAAAGAGACCCAGTACTTC.

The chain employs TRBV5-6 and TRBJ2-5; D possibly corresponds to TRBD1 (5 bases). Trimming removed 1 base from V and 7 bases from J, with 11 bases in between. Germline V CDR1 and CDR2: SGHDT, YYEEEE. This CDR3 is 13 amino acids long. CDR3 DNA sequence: TGTGCCAGCAGCTTGTTTTCAGGGTGGACCCAGTACTTC. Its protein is CASSLFSGWTQYF.

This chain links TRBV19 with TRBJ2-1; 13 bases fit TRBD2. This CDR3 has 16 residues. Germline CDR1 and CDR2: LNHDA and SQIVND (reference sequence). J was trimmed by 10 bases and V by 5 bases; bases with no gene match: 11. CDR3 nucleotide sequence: TGTGCCAGTAGTTGGGGTCCGGGACTAGCGGGACGGGAGCAGTTCTTC. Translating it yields CASSWGPGLAGREQFF.

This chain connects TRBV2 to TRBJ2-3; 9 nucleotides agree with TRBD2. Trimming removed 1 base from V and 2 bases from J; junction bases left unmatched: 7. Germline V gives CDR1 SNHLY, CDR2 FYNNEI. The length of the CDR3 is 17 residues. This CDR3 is CASSEEGLAYSTDTQYF. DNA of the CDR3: TGTGCCAGCAGTGAAGAGGGACTAGCCTACTCCACAGATACGCAGTATTTT.

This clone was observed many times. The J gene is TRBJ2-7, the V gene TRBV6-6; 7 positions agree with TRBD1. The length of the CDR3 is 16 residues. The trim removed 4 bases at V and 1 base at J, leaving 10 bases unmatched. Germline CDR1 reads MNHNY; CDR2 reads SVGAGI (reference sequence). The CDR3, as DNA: TGTGCCAGCAGTTGGATCCCGGGACAGAGTTCCTACGAGCAGTACTTC. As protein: CASSWIPGQSSYEQYF.

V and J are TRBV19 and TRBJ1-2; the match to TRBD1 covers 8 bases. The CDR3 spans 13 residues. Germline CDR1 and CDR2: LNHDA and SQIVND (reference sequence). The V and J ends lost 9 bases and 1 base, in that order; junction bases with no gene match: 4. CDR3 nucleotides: TGTGCCAGCGGGACAGGTCTTAACTATGGCTACACCTTC. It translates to CASGTGLNYGYTF.